This T cell receptor (beta chain) appears in the sequencing data of a study of cytomegalovirus exposure and HLA in healthy donors. Across the study: A prior analysis found more than 90 million unique TCR beta sequences from approximately 190 million T cells. Early release data held about 85 million unique TCRs from HLA-typed donors. Broader study findings: In vitro assays verified that three CMV-associated chains recognized CMV antigens specifically. The authors later linked a missense DCLRE1C variant to TCR beta V- and J-gene trimming.

This PCR relied on a set of 60 Vbeta primers and 13 Jbeta primers. Produced via immunoSEQ multiplex PCR; TCRdb's table is partial and in-frame only. The sample records about 85,000 clones, over 70% being singletons. The germline V gene has CDR1 SSHAT and CDR2 FNYEAQ (reference sequence). This CDR3 has 16 amino acids. Comments on this clone: Its antigen is undetermined. Relative to the germline gene, one junction end is altered; a read error may explain this.

The sequenced material came from PBMCs. This clonotype was sampled from a woman between 50 and 59 years old in good health and CMV-seropositive. The chain recombines TRBV7-7 with TRBJ2-5; TRBD2 matches at 14 bases. In DNA, the CDR3 is TGTGCTAGCAGCGACGGGACTAGCGGGAGTCGAGAGACCCAGTACTTC. The encoded protein is CASSDGTSGSRETQYF.